This T cell receptor beta chain is from a study of blood T cell repertoires in COVID-19. Original processing methods: The authors estimated nucleated cell counts from reference gene primer amplification. This table comes from immunoSEQ multiplex PCR, and its TCRdb copy is limited to in-frame clones, with some not included. Clone size and V and J calls were adopted from that table, with D and trimming inferred from the DNA. Of around 40,000 clones listed, more than 70% were seen once; the top ten hold roughly an eighth. This CDR3 comprises 15 residues. The V and J ends lost 7 bases and 0 bases respectively, with 15 bases between them. CDR1 LGHDT and CDR2 YNNKEL come from the germline V gene (reference sequence).

This chain links TRBV3-1 (or the pseudogene TRBV3-2) with TRBJ1-1, with D tentatively TRBD1 (6 bases). The clonotype originates from a human donor in a cohort sampled during active COVID-19. The sequencing sample was made of peripheral blood. CDR3 DNA sequence: TGTGCCAGCACGACGGACAGTACGATGAACACTGAAGCTTTCTTT. Amino acids: CASTTDSTMNTEAFF.